A selection of T cell receptor beta chains follows, all from one sample in a study of response to subunit inactivated influenza vaccine. TCRdb re-analysed the RT-PCR reads in MiXCR, keeping a single row per CDR3 protein. The sample lists around 520,000 distinct CDR3 sequences; about 25% were seen once. The sample here was CD4+ T cells sorted from PBMCs, taken roughly 5 days after vaccination. These receptors all come from a man aged 50-59 years who received an inactivated influenza vaccine. The CDR3 runs from the conserved cysteine through the conserved F or W. D genes are given only for firm matches. Size values are once, few and many counts, or a class for expanded clones, and some rows have none.

j_call | d_call | v_call | clone_size | cdr3_nt | cdr3_aa
TRBJ2-1 | TRBD2 | TRBV15 | NA | TGTGCCACCAGCAGGTCGGGACTAGCGGGAGTAATTAATGAGCAGTTCTTC | CATSRSGLAGVINEQFF
TRBJ2-7 | NA | TRBV7-9 | NA | TGTGCCGCCGGGAGGGGGCTCGAGCAGTACTTC | CAAGRGLEQYF
TRBJ2-7 | TRBD1 | TRBV4-2 | NA | TGTGCCAGCAGCCAGGTACAGGGGGCCGGGGGCTACGAGCAGTACTTC | CASSQVQGAGGYEQYF
TRBJ1-1 | NA | TRBV11-2 | few | TGTGCCAGCAGCTCGATTGTGGGCATGAACACTGAAGCTTTCTTT | CASSSIVGMNTEAFF
TRBJ2-1 | NA | TRBV12-3/TRBV12-4 | NA | TGTGCCAGCAATACTGACTTAGCGGAAGACAATGAGCAGTTCTTC | CASNTDLAEDNEQFF
TRBJ2-1 | NA | TRBV3-1 | NA | TGTGCCAGCACCCGTAGTAATGAGCAGTTCTTC | CASTRSNEQFF
TRBJ1-3 | NA | TRBV10-2 | few | TGCGCCAGCAGGGCGACCCCCTCTGGAAACACCATATATTTT | CASRATPSGNTIYF
TRBJ2-7 | TRBD1 | TRBV7-9 | NA | TGTGCCAGCAGCTTAAGAACAGGGGGCGGCTTAACCTACGAGCAGTACTTC | CASSLRTGGGLTYEQYF
TRBJ1-1 | NA | TRBV20-1 | few | TGCAGTGCTAGGGACCCCTCTGTACCGAACACTGAAGCTTTCTTT | CSARDPSVPNTEAFF
TRBJ1-6 | TRBD1 | TRBV11-2 | NA | TGTGCCAGCAGCCCCGGACAGGGCTTCTATAATTCACCCCTCCACTTT | CASSPGQGFYNSPLHF
TRBJ1-3 | NA | TRBV25-1 | NA | TGTGCCAGCAGTGAAAGGCGCTCTGGAAACACCATATATTTT | CASSERRSGNTIYF
TRBJ2-7 | NA | TRBV4-2 | NA | TGTGCCAGCAGCCAAGATTTCCCGAGGAGCTCCTACGAGCAGTACTTC | CASSQDFPRSSYEQYF
TRBJ2-7 | NA | TRBV3-1 | NA | TGTGCCAGCAACTTTGGGACGGACGAGCAGTACTTC | CASNFGTDEQYF
TRBJ2-4 | NA | TRBV7-2 | NA | TGTGCCAGCAGCCTTACCTCGGATCGTAAAAACATTCAGTACTTC | CASSLTSDRKNIQYF
TRBJ2-3 | TRBD2 | TRBV28 | few | TGTGCCAGCAGTTCTCTACTAGCGGGAGTAGCAGATACGCAGTATTTT | CASSSLLAGVADTQYF
TRBJ2-7 | NA | TRBV7-2 | NA | TGTGCCAGCAGCCGAGAGGCTACCTACGAGCAGTACTTC | CASSREATYEQYF
TRBJ2-1 | NA | TRBV4-2 | few | TGTGCCAGCAGCCAAGAAAATACAGGGCCCAATGAGCAGTTCTTC | CASSQENTGPNEQFF
TRBJ2-3 | TRBD2 | TRBV15 | few | TGTGCCACCGCCCAAGGGCGCGGGGGTCACGATACGCAGTATTTT | CATAQGRGGHDTQYF
TRBJ2-5 | NA | TRBV10-3 | few | TGTGCCATCAAGACCGGGACGGAAGAGACCCAGTACTTC | CAIKTGTEETQYF
TRBJ2-3 | NA | TRBV29-1 | NA | TGCAGCGTTGTCGGTATGGGGCGAACTAGCACAGATACGCAGTATTTT | CSVVGMGRTSTDTQYF
TRBJ2-1 | NA | TRBV5-6 | NA | TGTGCCAGCAGCTTGTTACAGGGCGTAAATGAGCAGTTCTTC | CASSLLQGVNEQFF
TRBJ2-5 | TRBD2 | TRBV30 | NA | TGTGCCTGCTGGAGCGGGGGGGCCGGAGAGACCCAGTACTTC | CACWSGGAGETQYF
TRBJ2-3 | NA | TRBV7-2 | few | TGTGCCAGCAGCTCGGGGAACGGGAGAGGCACAAATACGCAGTATTTT | CASSSGNGRGTNTQYF
TRBJ2-3 | TRBD2 | TRBV11-2 | few | TGTGCCAGCAGCTCCCTCGGCGGGAGATATGCAGATACGCAGTATTTT | CASSSLGGRYADTQYF
TRBJ2-3 | NA | TRBV9 | few | TGTGCCAGCAGCGTAGGATATCGGGGGAGCACAGATACGCAGTATTTT | CASSVGYRGSTDTQYF
TRBJ2-1 | NA | TRBV4-1 | NA | TGCGCCAGCAGCCAGCCCACGAGAGGGTCCTACAATGAGCAGTTCTTC | CASSQPTRGSYNEQFF
TRBJ2-7 | TRBD1 | TRBV5-1 | few | TGCGCCAGCAGCTTGGCCCGGGACAGGGCAGGCGAGCAGTACTTC | CASSLARDRAGEQYF
TRBJ2-5 | NA | TRBV18 | few | TGTGCCAGCTCACCAGGTGGCACCGAGACCCAGTACTTC | CASSPGGTETQYF
TRBJ2-7 | NA | TRBV4-1 | NA | TGCGCCAGCAGCCAAGATAGGGCTAGAGTATACGAGCAGTACTTC | CASSQDRARVYEQYF
TRBJ2-7 | NA | TRBV9 | NA | TGTGCCAGCAGCGAGACCCCCAGGGTTGGCGAGCAGTACTTC | CASSETPRVGEQYF
TRBJ2-5 | TRBD2 | TRBV7-8 | few | TGTGCCAGCAGCACGGGGGGGGGGCACCCTATAGAGACCCAGTACTTC | CASSTGGGHPIETQYF
TRBJ2-5 | TRBD1 | TRBV29-1 | few | TGCAGCGTGGGACAGGTGGCCCCCACACAAGAGACCCAGTACTTC | CSVGQVAPTQETQYF
TRBJ2-3 | TRBD2 | TRBV5-5 | many | TGTGCCAGCAGCTTGGCGGTAGCGGGAGGGCCGGGTGAAGATACGCAGTATTTT | CASSLAVAGGPGEDTQYF
TRBJ2-1 | NA | TRBV18 | few | TGTGCCAGCTGGCCGGGAACCAGCAACAATGAGCAGTTCTTC | CASWPGTSNNEQFF
TRBJ1-4 | NA | TRBV29-1 | NA | TGCAGCCTCCGTGAAGGTTTTAATGAAAAACTGTTTTTT | CSLREGFNEKLFF
TRBJ2-1 | NA | TRBV7-8 | few | TGTGCCAGCACCCAATACCGGGACGGTTCCTACAATGAGCAGTTCTTC | CASTQYRDGSYNEQFF
TRBJ1-5 | NA | TRBV19 | NA | TGTGCCAGTAAAAATAGCAGGGATCCTCAGCCCCAGCATTTT | CASKNSRDPQPQHF
TRBJ2-5 | NA | TRBV4-2 | many | TGTGCCAGCAGCCAAGGCCCGGCCCCAGGGTCGACCCAGTACTTC | CASSQGPAPGSTQYF
TRBJ2-7 | TRBD2 | TRBV6-1 | NA | TGTGCCAGCAGTGCTAGCGGGAGGGCCCTCGGCGAGCAGTACTTC | CASSASGRALGEQYF
TRBJ1-4 | NA | TRBV9 | few | TGTGCCAGCAGCGTAGGGGGAGCGTGGACTAATGAAAAACTGTTTTTT | CASSVGGAWTNEKLFF
TRBJ2-2 | NA | TRBV30 | NA | TGTGCCTGGAGGCCAGGAGCTTTAACCGGGGAGCTGTTTTTT | CAWRPGALTGELFF
TRBJ2-1 | NA | TRBV6-2/TRBV6-3 | NA | TGTGCCAGCAGCCGCACAGGGCCCCCCTACAATGAGCAGTTCTTC | CASSRTGPPYNEQFF
TRBJ1-5 | TRBD1 | TRBV6-1 | NA | TGTGCCAGCAGAGCTGGACAGGGGGCAAATCAGCCCCAGCATTTT | CASRAGQGANQPQHF
TRBJ2-7 | NA | TRBV6-2/TRBV6-3 | few | TGTGCCAGCAGTTACACCAGGTCCTACGAGCAGTACTTC | CASSYTRSYEQYF
TRBJ2-2 | NA | TRBV10-3 | few | TGTGCCATCAGCACAGAAAACACCGGGGAGCTGTTTTTT | CAISTENTGELFF
TRBJ2-2 | NA | TRBV28 | NA | TGTGCCAGCAGGCTAAGACAGACTCCGGTAGGCGGGGAGCTGTTTTTT | CASRLRQTPVGGELFF
TRBJ1-3 | NA | TRBV3-1 | few | TGTGCCAGCAGCCCCGCTGGGGGGTTCGGAAACACCATATATTTT | CASSPAGGFGNTIYF
TRBJ2-1 | TRBD2 | TRBV24-1 | NA | TGTGCCACCAGTGACCACGTAGCGGGGAGATTAGATGAGCAGTTCTTC | CATSDHVAGRLDEQFF